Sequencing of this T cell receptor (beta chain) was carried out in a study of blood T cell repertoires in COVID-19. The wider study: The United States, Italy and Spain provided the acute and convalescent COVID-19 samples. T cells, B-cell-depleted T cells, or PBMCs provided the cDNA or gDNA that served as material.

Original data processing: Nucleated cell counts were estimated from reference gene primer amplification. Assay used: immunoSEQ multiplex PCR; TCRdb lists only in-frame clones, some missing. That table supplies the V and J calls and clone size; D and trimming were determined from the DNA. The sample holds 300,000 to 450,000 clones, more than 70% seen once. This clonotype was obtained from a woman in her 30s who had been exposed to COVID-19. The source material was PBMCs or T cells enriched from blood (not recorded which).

CDR3 sequence reads: CASSQDRGLLADTQYF. Here the CDR3 DNA reads TGCGCCAGCAGCCAAGACAGGGGCTTATTGGCAGATACGCAGTATTTT. This rearrangement joins TRBV4-1 to TRBJ2-3; D may be TRBD1 (6 bases). The CDR3 length is 16 residues. CDR1 is MGHRA and CDR2 is YSYEKL in the germline V gene. V lost 0 bases, J lost 4 bases, and 14 bases lay in between.